This entry concerns a single T cell receptor (beta chain). Researchers ran the PCR with 60 Vbeta and 13 Jbeta primers. Assay: immunoSEQ multiplex PCR; the TCRdb copy retains only in-frame clones and omits some. The sample gives around 150,000 clones, roughly 9.4% of which show up once; less than 2% is in the top ten. This entry is derived from a study of cytomegalovirus exposure and HLA in healthy donors. This TCR was recovered from a male donor in good health and CMV-seronegative. Material for sequencing was PBMCs.

CDR3 in amino acids: CASSPRDRGQYTEAFF. The CDR3 region has the DNA TGTGCCAGCTCACCCCGGGACAGGGGCCAATACACTGAAGCTTTCTTT. The V and J genes are TRBV18 and TRBJ1-1; 10 bases map to TRBD1. Germline V gives CDR1 KGHSH, CDR2 LQKENI. J was trimmed by 3 bases and V by 3 bases; bases with no gene match: 7. This CDR3 is 16 amino acids long.